Presented here are 13 T cell receptor beta chains from one specimen sequenced in a study of cytomegalovirus exposure and HLA in healthy donors (dated by TCRdb to 2016 to 2017). Libraries came from the immunoSEQ multiplex PCR assay. For the multiplex PCR, a mixture combining 60 forward primers for TCR Vbeta segments and 13 reverse primers for TCR Jbeta segments was used. TCRdb took over this immuneACCESS table, retaining in-frame rearrangements with V and J assigned. Such tables are incomplete; in checked studies, under half of the missing clones stem from an unresolved V gene, and the remainder is unexplained. Counted in this sample were around 170,000 clones; roughly 80% of them appeared once. Together, the top ten hold less than 1.5% of the sample. The sequenced material came from PBMCs. These receptors were collected from a girl aged 10-17 years in good health and CMV-seropositive.

The chain recombines TRBV6-1 with TRBJ2-7; TRBD2 aligns across 12 bases. The V segment lost 7 bases and the J segment 7 bases; nucleotides outside the gene matches: 8. Germline CDR1 MNHNS, CDR2 SASEGT. CDR3 length: 14 amino acids. DNA for the CDR3: TGTGCCAGCAAGTCCCAACTAGCGGGAGGTGAGCAGTACTTC. As protein: CASKSQLAGGEQYF.

V is TRBV4-1 and J is TRBJ2-7; D is unresolved. The CDR3 contains 13 residues. Per germline, CDR1 MGHRA and CDR2 YSYEKL. V lost 4 bases and J lost 4, with 11 bases in between. The CDR3 nucleotides are TGCGCCAGCAGCCTCTCCGAGCTATACGAGCAGTACTTC. Protein: CASSLSELYEQYF.

The chain is built from TRBV28 and TRBJ2-1; 7 bases are shared with TRBD2. The CDR3 has 14 amino acids. CDR1 and CDR2 from the germline V gene are MDHEN and SYDVKM. Trimming removed 8 bases from V and 9 bases from J; junction bases left unmatched: 13. The CDR3 DNA reads as TGTGCCAGCGAGGGAGGACTAGATCCTATTGAGCAGTTCTTC. Amino acids: CASEGGLDPIEQFF.

The chain joins TRBV30 to TRBJ1-2; 7 bases are a match to TRBD1. This CDR3 is built from 12 residues. The germline CDR1 and CDR2 sequences are GTSNPN and SVGIG (reference sequence). V lost 6 bases, J lost 4 bases, and 5 bases stayed unmatched. In DNA form, the CDR3 reads TGTGCCTGTCCAAGGGGGCTCTATGGCTACACCTTC. Residues: CACPRGLYGYTF. The full variable domain, with the rest looked up from reference TRBV30 and TRBJ1-2, is SQTIHQWPATLVQPVGSPLSLECTVEGTSNPNLYWYRQAAGRGLQLLFYSVGIGQISSEVPQNLSASRPQDRQFILSSKKLLLSDSGFYLCACPRGLYGYTFGSGTRLTVV.

The rearrangement uses TRBV12-5 and TRBJ2-1; 11 bases map to TRBD2. This CDR3 region has 15 residues. Losses at the gene ends were 8 bases for V and 0 bases for J; bases not matched to a gene: 3. Per germline, CDR1 LGHNT and CDR2 FRNRAP. CDR3 nucleotide sequence: TGTGCTAGTTTGACTAGCGGGGACTCCTACAATGAGCAGTTCTTC. Residues: CASLTSGDSYNEQFF.

This chain joins TRBV5-1 and TRBJ2-7; 7 nucleotides line up with TRBD1. The CDR3 loop spans 14 amino acids. CDR1 is SGHRS and CDR2 is YFSETQ in the germline V gene. V gave up 5 bases and J gave up 4 bases; unmatched junction bases: 9. CDR3: CASSSTGRGYEQYF. The CDR3 nucleotides are TGCGCCAGCAGTTCGACAGGGAGAGGGTACGAGCAGTACTTC.

The chain combines TRBV4-1 with TRBJ2-3, with 8 bases fitting TRBD2. In germline, CDR1 is MGHRA, CDR2 YSYEKL. The CDR3 is 15 amino acids. V was pared by 8 bases and J by 3 bases, with 10 bases of the junction left unmatched. In DNA form, the CDR3 reads TGCGCCAGCGGACCAGGGACTAGTGGAACAGATACGCAGTATTTT. It translates to CASGPGTSGTDTQYF.

This clone was detected once. This chain joins TRBV11-2 and TRBJ2-7; D is undetermined. The germline V gene encodes CDR1 SGHAT and CDR2 FQNNGV. Deletions cut 3 bases from V and 1 base from J, with 10 bases between. The CDR3 runs 14 residues. CDR3 loop: CASSFGRASYEQYF. The CDR3 region has the DNA TGTGCCAGCAGCTTTGGGCGCGCGTCCTACGAGCAGTACTTC.

This chain connects TRBV30 to TRBJ1-5, with 11 nucleotides matching TRBD1. The V gene's germline CDR1 is GTSNPN and CDR2 SVGIG (reference sequence). The CDR3 is 14 amino acids. Trimming cost V 0 bases and J 6 bases; bases outside gene matches: 1. For the CDR3, the DNA is TGTGCCTGGAGTGTAGGACAGGGGGCTCAGCCCCAGCATTTT. Protein: CAWSVGQGAQPQHF.

The genes are TRBV7-8 and TRBJ1-3, with D tentatively TRBD1 (5 bases). Germline CDR1 is SGHVS and CDR2 is FQNEAQ. V was trimmed by 3 bases and J by 2 bases, leaving 8 bases between them. The CDR3 runs 14 residues. The CDR3 is CASSLQGTGNTIYF. CDR3 nucleotides: TGTGCCAGCAGCTTGCAGGGTACTGGAAACACCATATATTTT.

There are a few counts of this clone. The chain combines TRBV19 with TRBJ2-1, with TRBD2 identical over 11 bases. The CDR3 is 16 residues long. With 9 bases clipped from V and 6 bases from J, the junction kept 13 bases outside the gene matches. Germline V CDR1 and CDR2: LNHDA, SQIVND (reference sequence). DNA for the CDR3: TGTGCCAGCTCGGGTAGCGGGAGGGCCAGTTCCAATGAGCAGTTCTTC. Its translation: CASSGSGRASSNEQFF. Complete variable domain (other parts from reference TRBV19 and TRBJ2-1): DGGITQSPKYLFRKEGQNVTLSCEQNLNHDAMYWYRQDPGQGLRLIYYSQIVNDFQKGDIAEGYSVSREKKESFPLTVTSAQKNPTAFYLCASSGSGRASSNEQFFGPGTRLTVL.

The chain uses TRBV7-9 and TRBJ1-5; 10 nucleotides line up with TRBD1. The germline V gene has CDR1 SEHNR and CDR2 FQNEAQ (reference sequence). V gave up 5 bases and J gave up 7 bases; unmatched junction bases: 14. The CDR3 consists of 17 residues. CDR3 protein: CASSPGTGAREAQPQHF. The CDR3, as DNA: TGTGCCAGCAGCCCCGGGACAGGGGCCAGAGAAGCCCAGCCCCAGCATTTT.

The V and J genes are TRBV5-4 and TRBJ2-2; D gene unclear. This CDR3 has 15 amino acids. Trimming removed 1 base at V and 1 base at J, with 8 bases between. Germline assignment: CDR1 SGHNT and CDR2 YYREEE (reference sequence). CDR3: CASSLITVNTGELFF. CDR3 nucleotides: TGTGCCAGCAGCTTGATCACAGTGAACACCGGGGAGCTGTTTTTT.